This T cell receptor beta chain was observed in a study of blood T cell repertoires in COVID-19. The wider study: The United States, Italy and Spain were the sources of the acute and convalescent COVID-19 samples. T cells, B-cell-depleted T cells, or PBMCs supplied cDNA or gDNA.

As processed by the authors: Reference gene primer amplification in the assay estimated nucleated cell counts. Repertoires were generated with immunoSEQ multiplex PCR, while TCRdb's copy carries only in-frame clones and drops some. V and J calls plus clone size are reproduced from that table; the DNA served to infer D and trimming. The sample includes some 60,000 clones, approximately 81% of them seen just once. The germline V gene has CDR1 SNHLY and CDR2 FYNNEI. The CDR3 is 13 residues long. V was trimmed by 7 bases and J by 6 bases, leaving 14 bases between them. In its sample, this clone was seen once.

The chain carries TRBV2 and TRBJ2-3; D may be TRBD1 (5 bases). The TCR originated in a woman of 80 years or more with active or convalescent COVID-19. The sequenced material came from peripheral blood. The CDR3 coding sequence is TGTGCCAGCAAGGGGCCAGGCCGCGATACGCAGTATTTT. It translates to CASKGPGRDTQYF. The variable domain in full, with the rest retrieved from reference TRBV2 and TRBJ2-3, is EPEVTQTPSHQVTQMGQEVILRCVPISNHLYFYWYRQILGQKVEFLVSFYNNEISEKSEIFDDQFSVERPDGSNFTLKIRSTKLEDSAMYFCASKGPGRDTQYFGPGTRLTVL.